The 15 T cell receptor beta chains below come from one sample, sequenced in a study of T cell responses to AZD1222 COVID-19 vaccine. The data were produced by immunoSEQ multiplex PCR, yet TCRdb's version contains in-frame clones alone and is incomplete. The data hold 120,000 to 150,000 clones, with approximately 94% observed a single time. Sequencing was performed on peripheral blood, taken on day 0 of AZD1222 vaccination. The source is an adult in good health.

The J gene is TRBJ1-4, the V gene TRBV6-5, with 7 bases fitting TRBD1. The CDR3 covers 14 residues. J was trimmed by 4 bases and V by 6 bases; bases with no gene match: 5. Germline assignment: CDR1 MNHEY and CDR2 SVGAGI. Here the CDR3 DNA reads TGTGCCAGCAGGCCGGGACAGCTTAATGAAAAACTGTTTTTT. Translation: CASRPGQLNEKLFF.

This sequence joins TRBV3-1 (or the pseudogene TRBV3-2) and TRBJ2-1; D gene uncertain. V lost 3 bases and J 8 bases, leaving 5 bases between the germline ends. CDR3 length: 11 amino acids. The V gene's germline CDR1 is LGHDT and CDR2 YNNKEL (reference sequence). The CDR3 DNA reads as TGTGCCAGCAGCCACCTCTATGAGCAGTTCTTC. Its translation is CASSHLYEQFF.

This chain joins TRBV7-9 and TRBJ1-2; TRBD1 aligns across 10 bases. The J segment lost 8 bases and the V segment lost 5 bases, leaving 11 bases of the junction unmatched. The CDR3 spans 15 residues. The germline gives CDR1 SEHNR, CDR2 FQNEAQ (reference sequence). The CDR3: CASSVQRQGARGYTF. The CDR3 coding sequence is TGTGCCAGCAGCGTCCAACGACAGGGGGCCCGGGGCTACACCTTC.

The chain couples TRBV30 to TRBJ1-1; D gene ambiguous. Germline assignment: CDR1 GTSNPN and CDR2 SVGIG (reference sequence). This CDR3 comprises 12 residues. Deletions cut 2 bases from V and 2 bases from J, with 6 bases between. The CDR3 bases are TGTGCCTGGAGTCCCCGAAACACTGAAGCTTTCTTT. Its protein product is CAWSPRNTEAFF.

This clone is a singleton in its sample. The CDR3, as DNA: TGTGCCACCAGTGAGCCCCGAGCGGGAGTCACCGGGGAGCTGTTTTTT. This encodes CATSEPRAGVTGELFF. V gene TRBV24-1 combines with J gene TRBJ2-2; 8 nucleotides line up with TRBD2. This CDR3 is 16 amino acids long. V gave up 4 bases and J gave up 4 bases; unmatched junction bases: 7. Looked up from germline, CDR1 is KGHDR and CDR2 is SFDVKD.

The chain is built from TRBV6-5 and TRBJ1-4; D uncertain. Germline V CDR1 and CDR2: MNHEY, SVGAGI. Between the trimmed V and J ends, which lost 7 bases and 4 bases, there was a span of 10 bases. This CDR3 has 13 amino acids. The CDR3, as DNA: TGTGCCAGCACTGCCTTACTTAATGAAAAACTGTTTTTT. It codes for CASTALLNEKLFF.

The chain links TRBV29-1 to TRBJ2-7; maybe TRBD2 (5 bases). Per the germline V gene, CDR1 is SQVTM and CDR2 is ANQGSEA. This CDR3 is built from 11 residues. V was pared by 4 bases and J by 3 bases, with 7 bases between. CDR3 residues: CSVAGNYEQYF. CDR3 in DNA: TGCAGCGTTGCGGGGAACTACGAGCAGTACTTC.

The chain is built from TRBV10-2 and TRBJ1-3, with 10 bases lining up with TRBD1. V shed 4 bases, J shed 2 bases, and the junction held 11 bases outside the gene matches. Germline values: CDR1 WSHSY, CDR2 SAAADI. The CDR3 length is 18 residues. The CDR3 sequence is CASSGPRDRGPPGNTIYF. The DNA for the CDR3 is TGCGCCAGCAGTGGTCCGCGGGACAGGGGTCCACCTGGAAACACCATATATTTT.

This chain joins TRBV29-1 and TRBJ1-1, with 7 positions matching TRBD1. Looked up from germline, CDR1 is SQVTM and CDR2 is ANQGSEA. Germline trimming cut 6 bases from V and 4 bases from J; bases unmatched to any gene: 8. This CDR3 region has 13 residues. CDR3 sequence reads: CSVRGQGLTEAFF. CDR3 DNA: TGCAGCGTGAGGGGGCAGGGTCTCACTGAAGCTTTCTTT.

This clone showed up just once. Here the CDR3 reads CASSQEIRYEQYF. The CDR3 bases are TGTGCCAGCAGCCAAGAAATTAGATACGAGCAGTACTTC. J is TRBJ2-7 and V is TRBV4-2; D unresolved. CDR1 LGHNA and CDR2 YNFKEQ come from the germline V gene. V gave up 0 bases and J gave up 4 bases, with 7 bases separating them. CDR3 size: 13 residues.

This chain links TRBV27 with TRBJ1-2, with D perhaps matching TRBD1 (6 bases). The CDR3 covers 13 residues. V was clipped by 6 bases and J by 3 bases, with 11 bases between them. Germline-derived CDR1 and CDR2 are MNHEY and SMNVEV (reference sequence). The CDR3 sequence: CASSRGQYYGYTF. In DNA, the CDR3 is TGTGCCAGCAGCAGAGGACAGTACTATGGCTACACCTTC.

The chain has TRBV30 and TRBJ1-2; no firm D call. The germline CDR1 and CDR2 sequences are GTSNPN and SVGIG (reference sequence). This CDR3 is built from 19 residues. Trimming pared 4 bases from V and 8 bases from J, leaving 35 bases between. The CDR3 sequence: CAWKDRRARHFAAWGGYTF. As DNA, the CDR3 is TGTGCCTGGAAGGACCGACGGGCTCGGCACTTCGCGGCCTGGGGAGGCTACACCTTC.

The chain joins TRBV5-1 to TRBJ1-5; a weak D match, TRBD1 (6 bases). The V end was cut by 4 bases, the J end by 4 bases, with 12 bases between. This CDR3 region has 14 residues. CDR1 SGHRS and CDR2 YFSETQ come from the germline V gene. The CDR3 DNA follows: TGCGCCAGCAGCCCAGGGACATCAAATCAGCCCCAGCATTTT. Its protein product is CASSPGTSNQPQHF.

Of note for this clone: As the CDR3 is not closed by the conserved phenylalanine or tryptophan, this likely results from a read error. No DNA is shown, since the ends of the CDR3 on it are uncertain; the CDR3 is the one TCRdb lists. The chain is built from TRBV12-1 and TRBJ2-7; the table assigns TRBD2, which was not confirmed against the DNA. TRBV12-1 is deemed a pseudogene. The CDR3 length equals 10 residues, ends included. CDR3 protein: CASSFTGLRT.

The J gene is TRBJ1-1, the V gene TRBV7-8; D is possibly TRBD1 (5 bases). CDR3 size: 17 residues. V dropped 0 bases and J dropped 1 base, with 15 bases sitting between them. Germline V gene lookup returns CDR1 SGHVS and CDR2 FQNEAQ. The CDR3 loop reads CASSLAAIGTGNTEAFF. The CDR3 nucleotides are TGTGCCAGCAGCTTAGCCGCAATCGGGACGGGGAACACTGAAGCTTTCTTT.